Detailed here is one T cell receptor beta chain. The CDR3 covers 16 residues. CDR1 MDHEN and CDR2 SYDVKM come from the germline V gene. V was pared by 7 bases and J by 2 bases, with 13 bases of the junction left unmatched. The sample is drawn from a study of shared clonotypes between healthy human individuals. Sequencing used immunoSEQ multiplex PCR; TCRdb keeps in-frame clones, though not all of them. The sample records some 2 million clones, 85% to 95% being singletons. The receptor comes from a man younger than 35 in good health. Specimen: naive CD4+ T cells sorted from blood. The sample's subset: CD45RA+ positively selected. V usage is TRBV28 and J usage is TRBJ2-7; TRBD1 matches 8 bases. The CDR3 DNA follows: TGTGCCAGCACCGGGAAGCGGACAGGGATTACCTACGAGCAGTACTTC. This sequence encodes CASTGKRTGITYEQYF.